This TCR beta chain was documented in a study of T cell changes during pregnancy in multiple sclerosis. CDR1 and CDR2 from the germline V gene are MGHDK and SYGVNS. The ends lost 4 bases at V and 3 bases at J; junction bases unmatched: 4. The CDR3 contains 14 residues. Assay used: immunoSEQ multiplex PCR; TCRdb lists only in-frame clones, some missing. Of around 40,000 clones listed, 85% to 95% were seen once; the top ten hold approximately 0.61%. The chain couples TRBV25-1 to TRBJ2-7; TRBD1 agrees at 9 bases. The sequence came from a female donor with multiple sclerosis, enrolled in a pregnancy study. The sample in question was CD4+ T cells from peripheral blood mononuclear cells, obtained in the third trimester of pregnancy. In DNA, the CDR3 is TGTGCCAGCAGTGGGAGGGGACAGGGCTACGAGCAGTACTTC. This codes for CASSGRGQGYEQYF.